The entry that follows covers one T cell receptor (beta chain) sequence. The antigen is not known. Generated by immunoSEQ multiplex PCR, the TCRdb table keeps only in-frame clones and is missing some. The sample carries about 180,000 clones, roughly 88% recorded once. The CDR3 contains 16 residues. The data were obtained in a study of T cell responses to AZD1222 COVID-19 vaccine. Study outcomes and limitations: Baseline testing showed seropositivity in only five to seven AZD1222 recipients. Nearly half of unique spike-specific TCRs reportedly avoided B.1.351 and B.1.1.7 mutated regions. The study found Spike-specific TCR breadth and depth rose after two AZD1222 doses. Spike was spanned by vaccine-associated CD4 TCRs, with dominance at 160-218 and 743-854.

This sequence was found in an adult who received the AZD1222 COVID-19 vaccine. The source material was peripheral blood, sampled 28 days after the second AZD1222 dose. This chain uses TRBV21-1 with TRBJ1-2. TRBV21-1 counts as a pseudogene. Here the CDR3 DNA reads TGTGCCAGTGCCTACCCCAGGGCCCGGAACGGGGATGGCTACACCTTC. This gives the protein CASAYPRARNGDGYTF.